This TCR beta chain was profiled in a study of T-cell memory formation after mild COVID-19. This CDR3 spans 13 amino acids. J was trimmed by 8 bases and V by 3 bases; bases with no gene match: 6. Germline V lookup: CDR1 SGHTA, CDR2 FQGTGA. TCRdb fed the 5' RACE reads into MiXCR, producing one record per CDR3 protein. Among about 350,000 distinct CDR3 sequences listed, 13% to 15% were seen once. Study-wide results and caveats: Second-wave clones that peaked on day 37 lacked confirmed SARS-CoV-2 specificity. Largely, contracting CD4+ clones fell within CM and EM, and contracting CD8+ clones within EMRA.

Turning to this clonotype: Antigen specificity is unknown.

Input material: PBMCs or a T cell subset sorted from them (not recorded which). The chain carries TRBV7-3 and TRBJ1-2, with 7 nucleotides matching TRBD1. The TCR sequence derives from a man between 18 and 29 years old who had mild COVID-19 (a few samples of this study predate the infection). Cell type and time point are not known. The CDR3 coding sequence is TGTGCCAGCAGCTTCACAGGGGATCACGGCTACACCTTC. Protein sequence: CASSFTGDHGYTF.